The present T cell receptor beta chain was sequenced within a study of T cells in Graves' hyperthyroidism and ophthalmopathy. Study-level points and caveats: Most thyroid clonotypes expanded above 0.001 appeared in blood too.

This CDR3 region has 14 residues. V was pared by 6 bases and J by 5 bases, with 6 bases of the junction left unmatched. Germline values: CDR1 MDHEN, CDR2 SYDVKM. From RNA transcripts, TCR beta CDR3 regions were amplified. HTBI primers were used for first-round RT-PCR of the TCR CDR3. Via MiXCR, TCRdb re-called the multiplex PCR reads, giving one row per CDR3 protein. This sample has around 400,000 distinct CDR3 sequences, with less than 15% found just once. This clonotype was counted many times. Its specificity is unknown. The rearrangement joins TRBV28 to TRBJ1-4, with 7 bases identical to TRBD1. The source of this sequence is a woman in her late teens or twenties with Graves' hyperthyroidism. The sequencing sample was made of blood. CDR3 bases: TGTGCCAGCAGACGACAGGGATCAAATGAAAAACTGTTTTTT. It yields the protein CASRRQGSNEKLFF.